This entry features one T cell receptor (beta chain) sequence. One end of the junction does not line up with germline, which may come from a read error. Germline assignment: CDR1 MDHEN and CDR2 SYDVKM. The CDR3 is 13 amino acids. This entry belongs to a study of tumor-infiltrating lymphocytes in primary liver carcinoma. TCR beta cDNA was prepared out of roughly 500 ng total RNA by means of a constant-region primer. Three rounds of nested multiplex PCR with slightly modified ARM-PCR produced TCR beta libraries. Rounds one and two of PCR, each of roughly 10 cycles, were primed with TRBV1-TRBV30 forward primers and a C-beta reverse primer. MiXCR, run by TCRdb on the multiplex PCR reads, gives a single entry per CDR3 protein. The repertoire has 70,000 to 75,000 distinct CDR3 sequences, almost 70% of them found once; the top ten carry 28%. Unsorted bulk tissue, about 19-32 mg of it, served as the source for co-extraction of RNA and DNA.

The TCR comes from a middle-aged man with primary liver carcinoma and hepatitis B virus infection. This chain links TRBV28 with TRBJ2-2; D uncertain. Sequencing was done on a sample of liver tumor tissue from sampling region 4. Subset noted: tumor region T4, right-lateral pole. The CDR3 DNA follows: TGTGCCAGTAGTTCGGCACAAACCGGGGAGCTGTTTTTT. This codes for CASSSAQTGELFF.